This TCR beta chain was profiled in a study of early T cells in non-severe SARS-CoV-2 infection. Findings and caveats of the study: VDJdb matching favored anti-spike CD8 responses, missing private and CD4 specificities.

The length of the CDR3 is 14 residues. The ends were cut back, 1 base at V and 3 bases at J, with 13 bases in the middle. From germline, CDR1 is SQVTM and CDR2 ANQGSEA. A remark on this clonotype: Its target is unknown.

Attached unique molecular identifiers marked individual cDNA molecules. TCRdb called the 5' RACE reads again in MiXCR, with one record for every CDR3 protein. Among about 69,000 distinct CDR3 sequences listed, approximately 10% were seen once. The sequenced sample was whole blood, obtained at baseline. The TCR was taken from an adult who was a healthcare worker with PCR-confirmed SARS-CoV-2 infection or an uninfected control (not recorded which). The rearrangement links TRBV29-1 to TRBJ2-7; a possible D gene is TRBD2 (6 bases). The CDR3 loop reads CSVEGPGDRYEQYF. Written as DNA, the CDR3 is TGCAGCGTTGAAGGGCCGGGGGACCGCTACGAGCAGTACTTC.